Below, one T cell receptor beta chain is given with its context. Its antigen is unknown. This sample is part of a study of cytomegalovirus exposure and HLA in healthy donors. Study details: Falling in the Caucasian-associated ancestry cluster were about 80% of under 500 genotyped donors.

Study-wide findings and caveats: Sequencing likely produced, as an artifact, a cluster of highly shared sequence variants. Researchers reported in a later analysis that common viral pathogens appeared linked to several top clusters.

13 Jbeta primers and 60 Vbeta primers were used for the PCR. Assay used: immunoSEQ multiplex PCR; TCRdb lists only in-frame clones, some missing. Of roughly 200,000 clones in the sample, about an eighth were seen once. The source material was PBMCs. The source of this sequence is a man between 50 and 59 years old in good health and CMV-seropositive.

The CDR3 DNA reads as TGTGCCAGCAGCTTGCAGCGGGGGGGTACAGATACGCAGTATTTT. Its protein product is CASSLQRGGTDTQYF. The gene calls are TRBV5-6 and TRBJ2-3; 10 bases agree with TRBD2. Germline V CDR1 and CDR2: SGHDT, YYEEEE. Trimming took 1 base from V and 3 from J; bases not matched to a gene: 2. This CDR3 has 15 amino acids.